This is a list of T cell receptor beta chains from one sample in a study of T-cell reconstitution after alpha-beta-depleted transplantation in children. MiXCR was run by TCRdb on the PCR reads, yielding one entry per CDR3 protein. The repertoire includes approximately 500,000 distinct CDR3 sequences, over 25% of them detected once, and 36% sits in the top ten. Here the sequenced sample was PBMCs, taken before TCRalphabeta/CD19-depleted stem cell transplant. Receptor source: a boy under two years old with Wiskott-Aldrich syndrome, due to receive a stem cell transplant. The CDR3 runs from the conserved cysteine through the conserved F or W. A D gene is named only where the DNA matches it firmly. Some rows have no size entry. The others give once, few or many, or a class for an expanded clone.

cdr3_nt	cdr3_aa	v_call	j_call	d_call	clone_size
TGCGCCAGCAGCTACAGACAGGCAACGTACAATGAGCAGTTCTTC	CASSYRQATYNEQFF	TRBV5-1	TRBJ2-1	-	few
TGTGCCAGCAGCTTAGACTGGGCGAACACTGAAGCTTTCTTT	CASSLDWANTEAFF	TRBV7-9	TRBJ1-1	-	-
TGTGCCAGCAGCTTAGTCCGCCGGCACGAGCAGTACTTC	CASSLVRRHEQYF	TRBV7-8	TRBJ2-7	-	few
TGCGCCAGCAGCTGGAATATTAAACAAGAGACCCAGTACTTC	CASSWNIKQETQYF	TRBV5-1	TRBJ2-5	-	-
TGTGCCAGCGCAGTCCTCCAGGGGGGTGCTGGGGCCAACGTCCTGACTTTC	CASAVLQGGAGANVLTF	TRBV12-3/TRBV12-4	TRBJ2-6	-	few
TGTGCCCTGACCCGGCTACTAAACAATGAGCAGTTCTTC	CALTRLLNNEQFF	TRBV28	TRBJ2-1	-	few
TGCGCCAGCAGCTTCCTGACAGGCGCGAACACCGGGGAGCTGTTTTTT	CASSFLTGANTGELFF	TRBV5-1	TRBJ2-2	-	-
TGTGCCAGCAGCTTAGCAGCTCAAGTTCTCACAGATACGCAGTATTTT	CASSLAAQVLTDTQYF	TRBV7-6	TRBJ2-3	-	few
TGCAGTGCTAGGATAGGGGCCTCGAATCAGCCCCAGCATTTT	CSARIGASNQPQHF	TRBV20-1	TRBJ1-5	-	-
TGCAGTGCTAGAACAGGGGGCGCTTCACCCCTCCACTTT	CSARTGGASPLHF	TRBV20-1	TRBJ1-6	TRBD1	-
TGCGTCAGCAGCCCAGGTAGACGGTACAATGAGCAGTTCTTC	CVSSPGRRYNEQFF	TRBV5-1	TRBJ2-1	-	-
TGTGCCAGCAGCCGCGGGAGGCAGATTAGCACAGATACGCAGTATTTT	CASSRGRQISTDTQYF	TRBV12-3/TRBV12-4	TRBJ2-3	TRBD2	-
TGTGCCAGCAGCTTGATTGGACACCTCTACGAGCAGTACTTC	CASSLIGHLYEQYF	TRBV12-3/TRBV12-4	TRBJ2-7	-	few
TGTGCCAGCAGCCTCCTAGCGGGAGGGCAATTGTACGAGCAGTACTTC	CASSLLAGGQLYEQYF	TRBV5-5	TRBJ2-7	TRBD2	-
TGTGCCAGCACCTCGCGACAGGGGGAAGGTACCCAGTACTTC	CASTSRQGEGTQYF	TRBV12-3/TRBV12-4	TRBJ2-5	TRBD1	-
TGCGCCAGCAGCTGGTTGGACTACCTAGAGACCCAGTACTTC	CASSWLDYLETQYF	TRBV5-1	TRBJ2-5	-	few
TGTGCCAGCAGCTTAGTCGGCCAGGTGGGGGGGGCCCAGTACTTC	CASSLVGQVGGAQYF	TRBV7-6	TRBJ2-5	TRBD2	few
TGTGCCACCAAACGAGACAGTTACAATGAGCAGTTCTTC	CATKRDSYNEQFF	TRBV10-3	TRBJ2-1	-	few
TGTGCCAGCAGCTTGATGCGGAACACTGAAGCTTTCTTT	CASSLMRNTEAFF	TRBV5-5	TRBJ1-1	-	few
TGCAGCGTTCTCCCACAGAGGAGAACTGAAGCTTTCTTT	CSVLPQRRTEAFF	TRBV29-1	TRBJ1-1	-	few
TGCGCCAGCAGCTTCTTCTCGGGACTAGCCTCCTACAATGAGCAGTTCTTC	CASSFFSGLASYNEQFF	TRBV5-1	TRBJ2-1	TRBD2	few
TGTGCCAGCAGTCCCGGGGACAGGGGAGGAGAGACCCAGTACTTC	CASSPGDRGGETQYF	TRBV12-3/TRBV12-4	TRBJ2-5	TRBD1	few
TGTGCCAGCAGCCTCCAGACAGACAATCAGCCCCAGCATTTT	CASSLQTDNQPQHF	TRBV7-9	TRBJ1-5	-	-
TGTGCCAGCAGTTACTGGCGGGGCGAGACCCAGTACTTC	CASSYWRGETQYF	TRBV6-5	TRBJ2-5	-	few
TGCAGTGCTAGAGAGGCGGCTAGCGGGAGATACAATGAGCAGTTCTTC	CSAREAASGRYNEQFF	TRBV20-1	TRBJ2-1	TRBD2	-
TGCGCCAGCAGCAATCGACAGGGGGAGGTCACCGGGGAGCTGTTTTTT	CASSNRQGEVTGELFF	TRBV5-1	TRBJ2-2	TRBD1	few
TGCAGTGCTAGAGATCTGGGGAAGGAGACCCAGTACTTC	CSARDLGKETQYF	TRBV20-1	TRBJ2-5	-	-
TGCGCCAGCAGCTTGTCAGGACAAAACTATGGCTACACCTTC	CASSLSGQNYGYTF	TRBV5-1	TRBJ1-2	-	few
TGCGCCAGCAGCTTGGAGTCAGCGGGAGCGGATACGCAGTATTTT	CASSLESAGADTQYF	TRBV5-1	TRBJ2-3	TRBD2	-
TGTGCCAGCAGCTCCGTCGTGATGGCTAGCGGGAGCTCCGGGGAGCTGTTTTTT	CASSSVVMASGSSGELFF	TRBV5-6	TRBJ2-2	TRBD2	-
TGCAGTGCTAGAGATTTATCCTATAGGGGCTACACCTTC	CSARDLSYRGYTF	TRBV20-1	TRBJ1-2	-	-
TGCAGTTTTTGGACTAGCGGGATGAGCAATGAGCAGTTCTTC	CSFWTSGMSNEQFF	TRBV20-1	TRBJ2-1	TRBD2	-
TGTGCCACCGGAGACAGATGGGTGAGGGAGCAGTACTTC	CATGDRWVREQYF	TRBV24-1	TRBJ2-7	-	few
TGCAGTGCTTTATGGGGATACGCAGGTTTCGAGCAGTACTTC	CSALWGYAGFEQYF	TRBV20-1	TRBJ2-7	-	once
TGTGCCAGCAGGGGGTTAGCGGGAATACAAGAGACCCAGTACTTC	CASRGLAGIQETQYF	TRBV27	TRBJ2-5	TRBD2	-
TGTGCCACCAGTGAAGTAGCGGGCAGCAAAACCGGGGAGCTGTTTTTT	CATSEVAGSKTGELFF	TRBV24-1	TRBJ2-2	TRBD2	-
TGCGCCAGCAGCCCGGGGACAGGCACCGGGGAGCTGTTTTTT	CASSPGTGTGELFF	TRBV5-1	TRBJ2-2	TRBD1	few
TGCGCCAGCAGCCCGGTAGCGGGATCGGATGAGCAGTTCTTC	CASSPVAGSDEQFF	TRBV5-1	TRBJ2-1	TRBD2	few
TGCGCCAGCAGCTCGGCTCCCGGACAGGGCATTGAGCAGTTCTTC	CASSSAPGQGIEQFF	TRBV5-1	TRBJ2-1	TRBD1	-
TGCGCCAGCAGCTTGGAATACAGAAATTTCTACGAGCAGTACTTC	CASSLEYRNFYEQYF	TRBV5-1	TRBJ2-7	-	-
TGTGCCAGCAGCTTAATTCGACCACAGGTTAATTCACCCCTCCACTTT	CASSLIRPQVNSPLHF	TRBV7-9	TRBJ1-6	-	few
TGTGCCAGCAGCTTAGGGGCCAGGGTCGTCATGAACACTGAAGCTTTCTTT	CASSLGARVVMNTEAFF	TRBV7-2	TRBJ1-1	-	few
TGCAGTGCTAGAGCCGGGGGTACCACCGGGGAGCTGTTTTTT	CSARAGGTTGELFF	TRBV20-1	TRBJ2-2	-	few
TGTGCCATCAGTGAGTCAACAGTGGGACACACAGATACGCAGTATTTT	CAISESTVGHTDTQYF	TRBV10-3	TRBJ2-3	-	-
TGTGCCAGCAGTAAACGGGGAACAGATCGTTGGGACTTC	CASSKRGTDRWDF	TRBV12-3/TRBV12-4	TRBJ2-7	-	-
TGCAGTGCTAGAGCAAATTTAGCGGGGCCTACAAACACAGATACGCAGTATTTT	CSARANLAGPTNTDTQYF	TRBV20-1	TRBJ2-3	TRBD2	-
TGTGCCAGCAGCCCCGGACTAGCGGGAGGGGCAGATACGCATTATTTT	CASSPGLAGGADTHYF	TRBV7-3	TRBJ2-3	TRBD2	-
TGCAGCGTTGGGCTAGCGGCCCCGCGTGAGCAGTTCTTC	CSVGLAAPREQFF	TRBV29-1	TRBJ2-1	TRBD2	few
TGTGCCAGCAGTAGGGACAGTTACTATGAAAAACTGTTTTTT	CASSRDSYYEKLFF	TRBV12-3/TRBV12-4	TRBJ1-4	TRBD1	-
TGCGCCAGCAGCCAAGACACCTCTGGAAACACCATATATTTT	CASSQDTSGNTIYF	TRBV5-1	TRBJ1-3	-	-
TGTGCCAGCACCCCGGGACTAGCGGGAGGGATAGCCAAAAACATTCAGTACTTC	CASTPGLAGGIAKNIQYF	TRBV28	TRBJ2-4	TRBD2	few
TGCGCCAGCAGCTTGAGGGACAGGGTGACTGAAGCTTTCTTT	CASSLRDRVTEAFF	TRBV5-1	TRBJ1-1	TRBD1	-
TGCGCCAGCAGCCGCAAACATCTTGGGGGAGTGCCCTACAATGAGCAGTTCTTC	CASSRKHLGGVPYNEQFF	TRBV5-1	TRBJ2-1	-	-
TGCAGCGTTTACGGACTAGCGGGAGGGGCCTACGAGCAGTACTTC	CSVYGLAGGAYEQYF	TRBV29-1	TRBJ2-7	TRBD2	-
TGTGCCACCAGCAGGCCCGAGCAGCGCACCGGGGAGCTGTTTTTT	CATSRPEQRTGELFF	TRBV15	TRBJ2-2	-	-
TGTGCCAGCAGCTCTCGGAGCTCCTATAATTCACCCCTCCACTTT	CASSSRSSYNSPLHF	TRBV7-2	TRBJ1-6	-	-
TGCAGTGCAAAAAGGACAGGGACTGAAGCTTTCTTT	CSAKRTGTEAFF	TRBV20-1	TRBJ1-1	TRBD1	few